This T cell receptor (beta chain) derives from a study of T cell repertoires in cytomegalovirus infection (dated by TCRdb to between 2018 and 2021). For context, the study as a whole: Because public TCR beta signatures pointed to carriage of CMV infection together with the matching HLA type, the HLA type of each donor mattered for the analysis.

Taken from cysteine to phenylalanine, the CDR3 has 16 residues. Of the read, only the CDR3 DNA is kept; its 48 bases are in frame from base 1. V and J are truncated by 2 bases and 3 bases respectively, leaving an intervening sequence of 17 bases. Overall study outcomes, separate from this receptor: Carriers of CMV infection plus the relevant HLA type were discriminated by the cumulative frequency of public TCR beta family members in the study cohort and in an independent approximately 360-donor cohort. The ex vivo response was dominated by HLA-C-restricted CMV-specific TCR beta clonotypes, which also provided the single most frequent clonotype in two of eight donors.

The sequencing machine was an Illumina HiSeq 1500. TCRdb handled the public reads itself, with Q25 trimming in fastp and clone calling in MiXCR, and kept productive beta chains. Entries that share a CDR3 protein sequence are merged under the most common genes and DNA. The sample table holds 200,000 to 250,000 distinct CDR3 sequences, of which over 20% were seen once. Of the sample, about 18% is held by the ten largest clones. About this clonotype: Its antigen is still unknown. The input lacks base qualities; no much larger clone sits a single base away.

The sequence was collected from a human donor in good health (CMV status not recorded). Some clones in this sample may be carry-over from other donors' samples. Input material: CD8+ T cells from PBMCs. The chain joins TRBV12-3 or TRBV12-4 to TRBJ2-7; the D segment could be TRBD2, given 7 matching bases. The nucleotides are TGTGCCAGCAGTTTATGGGGGGGGGGCGTCGGCTACGAGCAGTACTTC. The encoded protein is CASSLWGGGVGYEQYF.